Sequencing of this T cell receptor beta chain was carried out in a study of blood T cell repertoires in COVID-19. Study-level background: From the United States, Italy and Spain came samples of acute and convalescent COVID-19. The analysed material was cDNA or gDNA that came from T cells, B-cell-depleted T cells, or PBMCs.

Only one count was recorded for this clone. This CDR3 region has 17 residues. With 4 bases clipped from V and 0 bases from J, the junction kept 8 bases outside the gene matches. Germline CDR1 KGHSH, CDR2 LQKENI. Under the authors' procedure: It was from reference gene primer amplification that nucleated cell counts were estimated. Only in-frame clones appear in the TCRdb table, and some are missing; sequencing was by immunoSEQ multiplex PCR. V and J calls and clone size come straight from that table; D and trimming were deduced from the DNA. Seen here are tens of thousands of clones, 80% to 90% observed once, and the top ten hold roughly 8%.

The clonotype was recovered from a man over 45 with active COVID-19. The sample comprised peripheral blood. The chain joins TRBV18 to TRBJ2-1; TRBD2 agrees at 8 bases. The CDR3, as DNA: TGTGCCAGCTCACTTAGCACTAGCGGAAGCTCCTACAATGAGCAGTTCTTC. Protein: CASSLSTSGSSYNEQFF.